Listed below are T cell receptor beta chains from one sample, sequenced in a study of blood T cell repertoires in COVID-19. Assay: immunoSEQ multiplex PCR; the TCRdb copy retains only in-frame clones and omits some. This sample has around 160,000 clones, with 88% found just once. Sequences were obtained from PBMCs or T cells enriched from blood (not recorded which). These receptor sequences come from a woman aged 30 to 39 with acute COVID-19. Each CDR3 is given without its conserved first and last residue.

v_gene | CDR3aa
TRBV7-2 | ASSLAVAGGRGEQF
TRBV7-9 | ASSLSGATNYGYT
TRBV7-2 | ASSPEREGLRSEQF
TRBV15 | ATSRGRQNTEAF
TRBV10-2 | ASSETRTLGYT
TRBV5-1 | ASASAIVVSYNEQF
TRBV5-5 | ASSLVAGGSSYEQY
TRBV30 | AWMKYVTGGDTEAF
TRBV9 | ASSVTGTSEYNEQF
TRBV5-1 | ASRPQYNEQF
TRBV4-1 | ASSHGTSLDEQY
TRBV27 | ASSLLGHSYNEQF
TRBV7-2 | ASSARRRASGSTIEQY
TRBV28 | ASSTPREAF
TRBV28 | ASRTPAGGWQPQH
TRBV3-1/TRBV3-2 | ASSLETSSDTQY
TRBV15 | ATSRLSDRAHEQF
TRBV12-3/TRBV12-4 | ASSFGQAYEQY
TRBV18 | ASSPTTGWADGEAF
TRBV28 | ASSPQSVPFEKLF
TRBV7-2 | ASSFSGKNTEAF
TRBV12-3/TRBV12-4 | ASSARGGYGYT
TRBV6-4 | ASSGIAGGNNEQF
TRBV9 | ASSVGIQGHESLNEQF
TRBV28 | ASRPGQGRDEKLF